A single sample gave rise to the 3 T cell receptor beta chains below, sequenced in a study of blood T cell repertoires in COVID-19 (dated by TCRdb to the early 2020s). Library method: the immunoSEQ multiplex PCR assay. In TCRdb, the immuneACCESS table is reduced to in-frame sequences with V and J assigned. These tables do not hold every clone; where another copy was compared, an unresolved V gene accounts for under half, and the others remain unexplained. For this sample there are about 83,000 clones; under 95% appear just once. The ten largest account for 15% to 20% of the sample. The specimen sequenced was peripheral blood. These receptors were collected from a woman older than 75 with active or convalescent COVID-19.

On this clone itself: A far larger clone lies a single base away; this is likely a read error. The rearrangement uses TRBV11-3 and TRBJ2-7; 7 bases fit TRBD1. V gave up 5 bases and J gave up 3 bases; unmatched junction bases: 4. This CDR3 contains 13 residues. The germline V gene has CDR1 SGHNT and CDR2 YENEEA. CDR3 DNA sequence: TGTGCCAGCAGCGACAGACAGGGCTACGAGCAGTACTTC. The encoded protein is CASSDRQGYEQYF.

This clone was picked up a small number of times. The J gene is TRBJ2-7, the V gene TRBV9; D unclear. Germline loops: CDR1 SGDLS, CDR2 YYNGEE. This CDR3 comprises 14 residues. V was trimmed by 4 bases and J by 5 bases, leaving 16 bases between them. CDR3 amino acids: CASSHTSKLHEQYF. In DNA, the CDR3 is TGTGCCAGCAGCCATACGTCCAAGCTCCACGAGCAGTACTTC.

V gene TRBV29-1 combines with J gene TRBJ1-1; 9 bases agree with TRBD1. The CDR3 loop spans 14 amino acids. CDR1 SQVTM and CDR2 ANQGSEA come from the germline V gene. Trimming removed 4 bases from V and 1 base from J; junction bases left unmatched: 4. The CDR3 spells CSVAGGQGNTEAFF. The CDR3 region has the DNA TGCAGCGTTGCGGGGGGACAGGGGAACACTGAAGCTTTCTTT.